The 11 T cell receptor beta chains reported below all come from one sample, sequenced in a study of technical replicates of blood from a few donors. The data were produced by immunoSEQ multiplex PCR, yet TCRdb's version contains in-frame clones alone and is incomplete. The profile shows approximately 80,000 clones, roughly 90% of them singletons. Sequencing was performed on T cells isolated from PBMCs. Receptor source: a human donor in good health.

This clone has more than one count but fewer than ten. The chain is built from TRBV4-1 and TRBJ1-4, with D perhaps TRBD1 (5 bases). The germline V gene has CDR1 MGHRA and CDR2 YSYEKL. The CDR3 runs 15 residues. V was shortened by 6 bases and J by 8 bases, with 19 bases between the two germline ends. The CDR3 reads CASSSTGFVIEKLFF. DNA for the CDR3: TGCGCCAGCAGTTCTACAGGTTTTGTGATAGAAAAACTGTTTTTT.

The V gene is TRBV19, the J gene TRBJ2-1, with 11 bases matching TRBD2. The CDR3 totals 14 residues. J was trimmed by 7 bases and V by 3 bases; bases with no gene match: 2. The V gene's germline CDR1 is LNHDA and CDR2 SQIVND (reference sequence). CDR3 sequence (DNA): TGTGCCAGTAGTATTCTAGCGGGAGGTAATGAGCAGTTCTTC. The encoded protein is CASSILAGGNEQFF. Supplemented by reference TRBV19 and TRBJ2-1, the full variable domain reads DGGITQSPKYLFRKEGQNVTLSCEQNLNHDAMYWYRQDPGQGLRLIYYSQIVNDFQKGDIAEGYSVSREKKESFPLTVTSAQKNPTAFYLCASSILAGGNEQFFGPGTRLTVL.

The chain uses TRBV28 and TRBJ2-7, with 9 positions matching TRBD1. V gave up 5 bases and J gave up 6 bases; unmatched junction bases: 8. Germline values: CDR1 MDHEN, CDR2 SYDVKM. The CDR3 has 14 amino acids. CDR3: CASSPRDRAGEQYF. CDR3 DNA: TGTGCCAGCAGTCCGCGGGACAGGGCTGGCGAGCAGTACTTC.

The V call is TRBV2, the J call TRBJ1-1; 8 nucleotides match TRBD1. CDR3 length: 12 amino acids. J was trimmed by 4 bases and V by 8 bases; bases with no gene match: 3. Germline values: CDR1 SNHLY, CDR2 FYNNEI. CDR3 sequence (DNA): TGTGCCAGCGACAGGGGTAGCACTGAAGCTTTCTTT. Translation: CASDRGSTEAFF. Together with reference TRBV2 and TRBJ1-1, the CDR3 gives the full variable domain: EPEVTQTPSHQVTQMGQEVILRCVPISNHLYFYWYRQILGQKVEFLVSFYNNEISEKSEIFDDQFSVERPDGSNFTLKIRSTKLEDSAMYFCASDRGSTEAFFGQGTRLTVV.

CDR3 in amino acids: CASVGQGTDTQYF. In DNA, the CDR3 is TGTGCCAGCGTGGGACAGGGGACAGATACGCAGTATTTT. The chain is built from TRBV5-6 and TRBJ2-3; 10 bases are shared with TRBD1. Looked up from germline, CDR1 is SGHDT and CDR2 is YYEEEE. The CDR3 consists of 13 residues. The V and J ends lost 7 bases and 3 bases, in that order; junction bases with no gene match: 2.

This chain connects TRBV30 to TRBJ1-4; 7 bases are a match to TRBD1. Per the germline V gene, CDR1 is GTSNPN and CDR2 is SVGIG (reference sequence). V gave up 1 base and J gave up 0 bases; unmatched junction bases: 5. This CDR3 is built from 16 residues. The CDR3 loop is CAWSAGQVTTNEKLFF. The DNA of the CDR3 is TGTGCCTGGAGTGCTGGACAGGTCACAACTAATGAAAAACTGTTTTTT.

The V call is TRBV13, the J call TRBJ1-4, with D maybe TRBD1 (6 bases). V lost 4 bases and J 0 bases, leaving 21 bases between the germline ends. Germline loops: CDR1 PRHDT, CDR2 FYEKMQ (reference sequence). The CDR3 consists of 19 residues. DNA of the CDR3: TGTGCCAGCAGCTCAACCTCCCAGGGGTCCAGGCCAACTAATGAAAAACTGTTTTTT. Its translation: CASSSTSQGSRPTNEKLFF.

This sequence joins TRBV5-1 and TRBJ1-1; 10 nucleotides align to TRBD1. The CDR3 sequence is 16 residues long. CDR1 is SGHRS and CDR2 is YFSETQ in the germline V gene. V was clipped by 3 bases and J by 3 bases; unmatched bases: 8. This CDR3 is CASSSRQGAVDTEAFF. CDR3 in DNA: TGCGCCAGCAGCTCGCGACAGGGGGCAGTTGACACTGAAGCTTTCTTT.

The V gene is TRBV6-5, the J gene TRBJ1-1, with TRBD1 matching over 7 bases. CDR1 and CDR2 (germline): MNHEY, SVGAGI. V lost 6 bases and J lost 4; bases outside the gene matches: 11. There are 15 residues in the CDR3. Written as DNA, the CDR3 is TGTGCCAGCAGACGACAGGGATATTCAAGCACTGAAGCTTTCTTT. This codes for CASRRQGYSSTEAFF.

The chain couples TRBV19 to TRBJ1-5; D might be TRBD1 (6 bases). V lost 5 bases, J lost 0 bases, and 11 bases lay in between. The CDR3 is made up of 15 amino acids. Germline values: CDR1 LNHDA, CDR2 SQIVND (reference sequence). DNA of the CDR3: TGTGCCAGTAGTTTCGGACAGAATAGCAATCAGCCCCAGCATTTT. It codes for CASSFGQNSNQPQHF.

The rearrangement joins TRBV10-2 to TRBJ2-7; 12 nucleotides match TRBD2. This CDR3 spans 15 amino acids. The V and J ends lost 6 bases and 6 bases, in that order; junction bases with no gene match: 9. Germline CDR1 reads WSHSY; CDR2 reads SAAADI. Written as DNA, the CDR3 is TGCGCCAGCAGCCTTGGACTAGCGGGAAACCTCGAGCAGTACTTC. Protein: CASSLGLAGNLEQYF.